These 16 T cell receptor beta chains came from one sample sequenced in a study of blood T cell repertoires in COVID-19. Using immunoSEQ multiplex PCR, the repertoire was profiled, and TCRdb retains in-frame clones only, with some absent. The sample lists 330,000 or so clones, roughly nine tenths seen once, with 3.9% in the top ten. The sample was peripheral blood. These receptors all come from a woman aged 55-70 years with COVID-19, enrolled during active disease.

This clone was observed a few times. V and J are TRBV18 and TRBJ2-3; D gene ambiguous. The CDR3 is 13 residues long. CDR1 is KGHSH, CDR2 LQKENI, per germline. The V end lost 5 bases, the J end lost 0 bases, and 6 bases lay between the germline ends. The CDR3 sequence: CASSTQSTDTQYF. CDR3 bases: TGTGCCAGCTCAACGCAGAGCACAGATACGCAGTATTTT.

Notes on this clone: At one of its ends the junction is not consistent with the germline gene, which may arise from a read error. V and J are TRBV7-3 and TRBJ2-1; possible D gene TRBD2, 6 bases. This CDR3 is 11 amino acids long. Germline loops: CDR1 SGHTA, CDR2 FQGTGA. The chain's CDR3 is CASSLGGTVVF. CDR3 bases: TGTGCCAGCAGCTTAGGGGGGACGGTAGTCTTC.

This clone was picked up a small number of times. The chain employs TRBV6-5 and TRBJ1-1; 7 positions match TRBD1. CDR1 is MNHEY and CDR2 is SVGAGI in the germline V gene. The CDR3 consists of 15 residues. The V and J ends lost 0 bases and 2 bases, in that order; junction bases with no gene match: 3. In DNA, the CDR3 is TGTGCCAGCAGTTACTCCTACAGGGGTAACACTGAAGCTTTCTTT. Translating gives CASSYSYRGNTEAFF.

V and J are TRBV28 and TRBJ1-2; D perhaps matches TRBD1 (6 bases). The germline V and J ends were trimmed by 8 bases and 7 bases, with 20 bases remaining between them. The CDR3 has 14 amino acids. The germline CDR1 and CDR2 sequences are MDHEN and SYDVKM. CDR3 sequence (DNA): TGTGCCAGCGGGCAGGACAGAACCTCGGCTGGCTACACCTTC. This encodes CASGQDRTSAGYTF.

The chain employs TRBV30 and TRBJ1-2; D is possibly TRBD1 (5 bases). This CDR3 contains 16 residues. CDR1 is GTSNPN, CDR2 SVGIG, per germline (reference sequence). V was pared by 0 bases and J by 2 bases, with 16 bases between. The CDR3 loop is CAWSVRGWGPNYGYTF. The CDR3 nucleotides read TGTGCCTGGAGTGTACGGGGGTGGGGACCGAACTATGGCTACACCTTC.

V and J are TRBV6-2 or TRBV6-3 and TRBJ2-5; 10 bases map to TRBD2. The germline V gene encodes CDR1 MNHEY and CDR2 SVGEGT. This CDR3 has 17 amino acids. Trimming at V came to 6 bases and at J to 1 base, leaving 11 bases not matched to a gene. The chain's CDR3 is CASSDPTPSGGQETQYF. For the CDR3, the DNA is TGTGCCAGCAGCGACCCCACACCTAGCGGGGGCCAAGAGACCCAGTACTTC.

For this clone: The sample holds other DNA sequences that translate to the same CDR3. The rearrangement links TRBV5-1 to TRBJ2-1; TRBD1 matches 7 bases. V lost 0 bases and J lost 5; bases outside the gene matches: 2. The CDR3 is 14 residues long. Germline-derived CDR1 and CDR2 are SGHRS and YFSETQ. CDR3 nucleotides: TGCGCCAGCAGCTTGGGACAGGGTAACAATGAGCAGTTCTTC. Protein product: CASSLGQGNNEQFF.

The chain employs TRBV30 and TRBJ1-2; maybe TRBD1 (5 bases). V lost 3 bases, J lost 4 bases, and 24 bases lay in between. The CDR3 has 17 amino acids. CDR1 and CDR2 (germline): GTSNPN, SVGIG (reference sequence). CDR3 coding DNA: TGTGCCTGGAGGGAGGGACCCGGGACGGCAGCTGGCTATGGCTACACCTTC. It translates to CAWREGPGTAAGYGYTF.

The J gene is TRBJ2-7, the V gene TRBV25-1; 9 bases agree with TRBD1. Per the germline V gene, CDR1 is MGHDK and CDR2 is SYGVNS. V lost 3 bases to trimming and J lost 3 bases; unmatched junction nucleotides: 6. The CDR3 has 15 amino acids. As DNA, the CDR3 is TGTGCCAGCAGTGATCCGGGGACAGGGTTCTACGAGCAGTACTTC. It specifies CASSDPGTGFYEQYF.

The chain has TRBV27 and TRBJ2-3; D is perhaps TRBD1 (6 bases). The CDR3 runs 14 residues. Deletions cut 6 bases from V and 5 bases from J, with 15 bases between. The germline CDR1 and CDR2 sequences are MNHEY and SMNVEV (reference sequence). CDR3 region: CASSRQEFEDTQYF. CDR3 coding DNA: TGTGCCAGCAGCCGACAGGAGTTTGAAGATACGCAGTATTTT.

The chain employs TRBV12-3 or TRBV12-4 and TRBJ1-1; D is ambiguous. Trimming cost V 2 bases and J 8 bases, with 6 bases left between them. The CDR3 is 11 residues long. The CDR3 loop reads CASSLTAEAFF. The DNA of the CDR3 is TGTGCCAGCAGTTTAACAGCCGAAGCTTTCTTT.

The chain combines TRBV27 with TRBJ1-2; 11 nucleotides align to TRBD1. Trimming at V came to 4 bases and at J to 4 bases, leaving 2 bases not matched to a gene. The CDR3 sequence is 14 residues long. The germline CDR1 and CDR2 sequences are MNHEY and SMNVEV (reference sequence). The CDR3 loop is CASSSGTGGYGYTF. CDR3 bases: TGTGCCAGCAGTTCGGGGACAGGGGGCTATGGCTACACCTTC.

The V and J genes are TRBV2 and TRBJ1-5; D uncertain. Between the trimmed V and J ends, which lost 2 bases and 0 bases, there was a span of 5 bases. CDR1 and CDR2 (germline): SNHLY, FYNNEI. The CDR3 loop spans 14 amino acids. CDR3: CASSEYYSNQPQHF. As DNA, the CDR3 is TGTGCCAGCAGTGAATATTATAGCAATCAGCCCCAGCATTTT.

Written as DNA, the CDR3 is TGTGCCAGCTCACCACTAGCGGGGGGCTCGAACACCGGGGAGCTGTTTTTT. It specifies CASSPLAGGSNTGELFF. The chain has TRBV18 and TRBJ2-2; TRBD2 matches at 10 bases. V was pared by 1 base and J by 0 bases, with 2 bases of the junction left unmatched. CDR1 is KGHSH and CDR2 is LQKENI in the germline V gene. The CDR3 has 17 residues. Complete variable domain (other parts from reference TRBV18 and TRBJ2-2): NAGVMQNPRHLVRRRGQEARLRCSPMKGHSHVYWYRQLPEEGLKFMVYLQKENIIDESGMPKERFSAEFPKEGPSILRIQQVVRGDSAAYFCASSPLAGGSNTGELFFGEGSRLTVL.

The chain couples TRBV7-2 to TRBJ1-2; 10 bases fit TRBD1. This CDR3 has 13 amino acids. The junction had 2 bases not matched to a gene; V was cut back by 5 bases and J by 5 bases. CDR1 is SGHTA, CDR2 FQGNSA, per germline. The CDR3 spells CASSQGQGYGYTF. The CDR3, as DNA: TGTGCCAGCAGCCAGGGACAGGGGTATGGCTACACCTTC.

The J gene is TRBJ2-5, the V gene TRBV18; TRBD2 agrees at 7 bases. Germline CDR1 and CDR2: KGHSH and LQKENI. This CDR3 spans 19 amino acids. J lost 5 bases, V lost 1 base, and 19 bases had no gene match. The CDR3 is CASSPLPTGPSGVVETQYF. CDR3 DNA: TGTGCCAGCTCACCACTTCCGACGGGCCCCAGCGGGGTTGTCGAGACCCAGTACTTC. The variable domain in full, completed from reference TRBV18 and TRBJ2-5, reads NAGVMQNPRHLVRRRGQEARLRCSPMKGHSHVYWYRQLPEEGLKFMVYLQKENIIDESGMPKERFSAEFPKEGPSILRIQQVVRGDSAAYFCASSPLPTGPSGVVETQYFGPGTRLLVL.